This entry lists 3 T cell receptor beta chains sequenced from one sample in a study of blood T cell repertoires in COVID-19 (TCRdb year 2020). The library relied on the immunoSEQ multiplex PCR assay. TCRdb holds this immuneACCESS table with in-frame rearrangements only. Some clones are missing; in checked studies, unresolved V genes explain under half, and the rest has no known cause. This sample has just under 150,000 clones in its table, and 87% of those were observed once. The top ten clonotypes cover approximately 0.98% of the sample. The specimen was peripheral blood. All receptors derive from a woman in her forties or fifties with acute or convalescent COVID-19.

This sequence joins TRBV4-2 and TRBJ1-2; 8 bases match TRBD1. The V gene end was trimmed by 0 bases and the J gene end by 4 bases; junction bases not matched to a gene: 7. CDR3 length: 16 amino acids. Germline V gene data show CDR1 as LGHNA and CDR2 as YNFKEQ. The CDR3: CASSQDLTGGVYGYTF. The CDR3 coding sequence is TGTGCCAGCAGCCAAGATCTCACAGGGGGTGTCTATGGCTACACCTTC.

CDR3 sequence reads: CASTRQGSGANVLTF. The CDR3 DNA sequence: TGTGCCAGCACCAGACAGGGGAGTGGGGCCAACGTCCTGACTTTC. V gene TRBV27 combines with J gene TRBJ2-6; 8 bases are shared with TRBD1. V dropped 7 bases and J dropped 3; count of bases not matched to a gene: 5. The CDR3 consists of 15 residues. Germline values: CDR1 MNHEY, CDR2 SMNVEV (reference sequence). Based on the CDR3 plus reference TRBV27 and TRBJ2-6, the full variable domain is EAQVTQNPRYLITVTGKKLTVTCSQNMNHEYMSWYRQDPGLGLRQIYYSMNVEVTDKGDVPEGYKVSRKEKRNFPLILESPSPNQTSLYFCASTRQGSGANVLTFGAGSRLTVL.

V is TRBV25-1 and J is TRBJ1-6, with TRBD1 as a possible D gene (6 bases). The germline V gene encodes CDR1 MGHDK and CDR2 SYGVNS. The CDR3 covers 17 residues. V shed 2 bases and J shed 6 bases, with 17 bases lying between them. The CDR3: CASSEASQGPSNSPLHF. The DNA of the CDR3 is TGTGCCAGCAGTGAAGCTTCGCAGGGGCCGTCTAATTCACCCCTCCACTTT. Based on the CDR3 plus reference TRBV25-1 and TRBJ1-6, the full variable domain is EADIYQTPRYLVIGTGKKITLECSQTMGHDKMYWYQQDPGMELHLIHYSYGVNSTEKGDLSSESTVSRIRTEHFPLTLESARPSHTSQYLCASSEASQGPSNSPLHFGNGTRLTVT.